These 27 T cell receptor beta chains were all obtained from the same sample, sequenced in a study of blood T cell repertoires in COVID-19. TCRdb keeps only in-frame clones here, not all; method: immunoSEQ multiplex PCR. Seen here are hundreds of thousands of clones, roughly nine tenths observed once, and the top ten hold less than 9.5%. Material: peripheral blood. The receptors derive from a woman in her fifties or sixties with COVID-19, enrolled during active disease.

The V call is TRBV5-8, the J call TRBJ2-1; D perhaps matches TRBD1 (6 bases). Germline CDR1 and CDR2: SGHTS and YDEGEE. CDR3 size: 17 residues. Trimming pared 1 base from V and 4 bases from J, leaving 18 bases between. The CDR3 is CASSLPLGQSLYNEQFF. In DNA form, the CDR3 reads TGTGCCAGCAGCTTGCCCCTCGGACAGAGCTTATACAATGAGCAGTTCTTC. Full variable domain (missing parts from reference TRBV5-8 and TRBJ2-1): EAGVTQSPTHLIKTRGQQATLRCSPISGHTSVYWYQQALGLGLQFLLWYDEGEERNRGNFPPRFSGRQFPNYSSELNVNALELEDSALYLCASSLPLGQSLYNEQFFGPGTRLTVL.

The genes are TRBV10-1 and TRBJ2-7; D unclear. CDR1 is WNHNN, CDR2 SYGVQD, per germline (reference sequence). This CDR3 is built from 15 residues. Trimming cost V 2 bases and J 0 bases, with 11 bases left between them. CDR3 bases: TGCGCCAGCAGTGAGATGACGGGTACCTCCTACGAGCAGTACTTC. Translation: CASSEMTGTSYEQYF.

This chain connects TRBV29-1 to TRBJ1-2; tentative D call: TRBD1 (5 bases). Germline CDR1 SQVTM, CDR2 ANQGSEA. Trimming took off 6 bases at V and 4 bases at J, with 12 bases between the two ends. The length of the CDR3 is 12 residues. This CDR3 is CSVDPDSYGYTF. CDR3 coding DNA: TGCAGCGTCGACCCTGACAGCTATGGCTACACCTTC. Filled out from reference TRBV29-1 and TRBJ1-2, the complete variable domain reads SAVISQKPSRDICQRGTSLTIQCQVDSQVTMMFWYRQQPGQSLTLIATANQGSEATYESGFVIDKFPISRPNLTFSTLTVSNMSPEDSSIYLCSVDPDSYGYTFGSGTRLTVV.

V usage is TRBV7-2 and J usage is TRBJ2-1, with 7 bases fitting TRBD2. V was pared by 5 bases and J by 3 bases, with 7 bases of the junction left unmatched. The germline V gene has CDR1 SGHTA and CDR2 FQGNSA. The CDR3 loop spans 15 amino acids. This CDR3 reads CASSVRGVNYNEQFF. The CDR3 DNA reads TGTGCCAGCAGCGTACGGGGGGTTAACTACAATGAGCAGTTCTTC. The full variable domain, completed using reference TRBV7-2 and TRBJ2-1, is GAGVSQSPSNKVTEKGKDVELRCDPISGHTALYWYRQSLGQGLEFLIYFQGNSAPDKSGLPSDRFSAERTGGSVSTLTIQRTQQEDSAVYLCASSVRGVNYNEQFFGPGTRLTVL.

The chain has TRBV24-1 and TRBJ2-2; 9 positions agree with TRBD1. The V gene's germline CDR1 is KGHDR and CDR2 SFDVKD. This CDR3 is built from 16 residues. Trimming cost V 7 bases and J 2 bases; bases outside gene matches: 7. CDR3 sequence (DNA): TGTGCCACCAGCCCGGGGGGACAGGGCAACACCGGGGAGCTGTTTTTT. Protein sequence: CATSPGGQGNTGELFF.

The V call is TRBV6-6, the J call TRBJ2-1, with D perhaps TRBD2 (6 bases). The CDR3 consists of 13 residues. V was shortened by 6 bases and J by 9 bases, with 15 bases between the two germline ends. In germline, CDR1 is MNHNY, CDR2 SVGAGI (reference sequence). CDR3 region: CASSRDLRGEQFF. CDR3 DNA: TGTGCCAGCAGCCGGGACTTACGGGGTGAGCAGTTCTTC.

The chain employs TRBV6-4 and TRBJ2-1, with unresolved D. Trimming removed 3 bases from V and 1 base from J, with 10 bases in between. The CDR3 runs to 15 residues. Germline V lookup: CDR1 MRHNA, CDR2 SNTAGT. The CDR3 spells CASSDAPGSYNEQFF. CDR3 DNA sequence: TGTGCCAGCAGTGATGCGCCAGGTTCCTACAATGAGCAGTTCTTC.

The chain joins TRBV7-2 to TRBJ1-5; D call uncertain. Germline V gene data show CDR1 as SGHTA and CDR2 as FQGNSA. Trimming took off 5 bases at V and 4 bases at J, with 9 bases between the two ends. The CDR3 consists of 13 residues. CDR3 protein: CASSGEANQPQHF. DNA of the CDR3: TGTGCCAGCAGCGGTGAGGCTAATCAGCCCCAGCATTTT.

The chain uses TRBV10-3 and TRBJ2-3; unclear D gene. V lost 2 bases and J 4 bases, leaving 4 bases between the germline ends. The CDR3 is 12 amino acids. From germline, CDR1 is ENHRY and CDR2 SYGVKD. The CDR3: CAISEPADTQYF. The CDR3 DNA is TGTGCCATCAGTGAGCCAGCAGATACGCAGTATTTT.

The rearrangement uses TRBV6-5 and TRBJ1-1, with D unclear. CDR1 and CDR2 (germline): MNHEY, SVGAGI. Trimming took 7 bases from V and 1 from J, leaving 10 bases between them. The CDR3 covers 13 residues. The CDR3 DNA follows: TGTGCCAGCACCCTAAACAGGAACACTGAAGCTTTCTTT. Translating it yields CASTLNRNTEAFF.

The rearrangement links TRBV19 to TRBJ2-3; no clear D. Germline CDR1 LNHDA, CDR2 SQIVND (reference sequence). CDR3 length: 14 residues. Trimming cost V 4 bases and J 5 bases, with 13 bases left between them. CDR3 region: CASSKRTNLDTQYF. In nucleotides, the CDR3 is TGTGCCAGTAGTAAAAGAACCAACTTAGATACGCAGTATTTT.

This chain uses TRBV11-2 with TRBJ2-3; a weak D match, TRBD1 (7 bases). Germline CDR1 and CDR2: SGHAT and FQNNGV. The CDR3 sequence is 15 residues long. The germline V and J ends were trimmed by 5 bases and 4 bases, with 16 bases remaining between them. The CDR3 DNA reads as TGTGCCAGCAGCCGCGAGCCAGGGGGGTCAGATACGCAGTATTTT. Its protein is CASSREPGGSDTQYF.

The chain is built from TRBV11-2 and TRBJ2-1; D is unresolved. Germline-derived CDR1 and CDR2 are SGHAT and FQNNGV. CDR3 size: 15 residues. Trimming cost V 3 bases and J 0 bases, with 9 bases left between them. This CDR3 reads CASSLTRSSYNEQFF. DNA of the CDR3: TGTGCCAGCAGCTTGACTCGCAGCTCCTACAATGAGCAGTTCTTC.

V is TRBV19 and J is TRBJ1-5; unclear D gene. Trimming left V 7 bases short and J 0 bases short, with 13 bases between. The germline V gene has CDR1 LNHDA and CDR2 SQIVND (reference sequence). This CDR3 spans 15 amino acids. CDR3 protein: CASTVGQYSNQPQHF. The CDR3 bases are TGTGCCAGTACCGTTGGGCAGTATAGCAATCAGCCCCAGCATTTT. Together with reference TRBV19 and TRBJ1-5, the CDR3 gives the full variable domain: DGGITQSPKYLFRKEGQNVTLSCEQNLNHDAMYWYRQDPGQGLRLIYYSQIVNDFQKGDIAEGYSVSREKKESFPLTVTSAQKNPTAFYLCASTVGQYSNQPQHFGDGTRLSIL.

The gene calls are TRBV4-1 and TRBJ2-1, with a possible D match to TRBD2 (6 bases). V lost 3 bases and J 0 bases, leaving 9 bases between the germline ends. Germline CDR1 is MGHRA and CDR2 is YSYEKL. The CDR3 has 15 residues. CDR3 in DNA: TGCGCCAGCAGCCACGGGGGACTCTCCTACAATGAGCAGTTCTTC. Translated, it gives CASSHGGLSYNEQFF.

This rearrangement joins TRBV10-3 to TRBJ1-5; D gene uncertain. The germline V gene has CDR1 ENHRY and CDR2 SYGVKD. The CDR3 is 15 amino acids. V lost 3 bases, J lost 0 bases, and 9 bases lay in between. The CDR3 bases are TGTGCCATCAGTGATGGGCAACATAGCAATCAGCCCCAGCATTTT. Translating gives CAISDGQHSNQPQHF.

This clone was seen a handful of times. The chain links TRBV27 to TRBJ2-2; D gene ambiguous. The V gene's germline CDR1 is MNHEY and CDR2 SMNVEV (reference sequence). CDR3 size: 13 residues. Trimming removed 3 bases from V and 4 bases from J, with 6 bases in between. The DNA of the CDR3 is TGTGCCAGCAGTTTGGTAGTCACCGGGGAGCTGTTTTTT. It encodes CASSLVVTGELFF.

This chain uses TRBV11-1 with TRBJ2-5; 10 bases agree with TRBD2. CDR3 size: 15 residues. CDR1 and CDR2 from the germline V gene are SGHAT and FQDESV (reference sequence). V dropped 5 bases and J dropped 4; count of bases not matched to a gene: 7. The CDR3 loop is CASSREAGGPETQYF. CDR3 sequence (DNA): TGTGCCAGCAGCAGAGAAGCGGGGGGGCCAGAGACCCAGTACTTC.

The chain employs TRBV28 and TRBJ1-2, with a weak D call TRBD1 (6 bases). CDR3 size: 12 residues. V shed 3 bases and J shed 12 bases, with 14 bases lying between them. Looked up from germline, CDR1 is MDHEN and CDR2 is SYDVKM. CDR3 bases: TGTGCCAGCAGTTTTCCGACAGGTCCTCACACCTTC. Its protein product is CASSFPTGPHTF.

V and J are TRBV5-4 and TRBJ2-2; D possibly corresponds to TRBD1 (5 bases). The V end lost 1 base, the J end lost 7 bases, and 11 bases lay between the germline ends. The CDR3 is 14 residues long. Germline V gives CDR1 SGHNT, CDR2 YYREEE (reference sequence). The CDR3 DNA sequence: TGTGCCAGCAGCTTGCAGGGAACGGGCGGGGAGCTGTTTTTT. Its translation is CASSLQGTGGELFF.

The V gene is TRBV9, the J gene TRBJ2-1; a possible D gene is TRBD1 (5 bases). V was pared by 3 bases and J by 0 bases, with 7 bases between. The CDR3 consists of 14 residues. The germline CDR1 and CDR2 sequences are SGDLS and YYNGEE. The CDR3 DNA sequence: TGTGCCAGCAGCGCCAGGGTCTCCTACAATGAGCAGTTCTTC. Translation: CASSARVSYNEQFF.

The J gene is TRBJ1-6, the V gene TRBV28, with 8 nucleotides matching TRBD1. CDR3 length: 16 amino acids. Germline assignment: CDR1 MDHEN and CDR2 SYDVKM. J was trimmed by 10 bases and V by 6 bases; bases with no gene match: 14. In DNA form, the CDR3 reads TGTGCCAGCAGAACTTACCCCGACAGGGGTAAATCACCCCTCCACTTT. This sequence encodes CASRTYPDRGKSPLHF.

This clone was detected only once. J is TRBJ2-7 and V is TRBV2, with 8 bases lining up with TRBD1. There are 14 residues in the CDR3. CDR1 is SNHLY and CDR2 is FYNNEI in the germline V gene. V trimming: 6 bases; J trimming: 1 base; junction bases outside the gene matches: 5. CDR3 bases: TGTGCCAGCAGGGGACAGGCGCTATCCTACGAGCAGTACTTC. Its protein product is CASRGQALSYEQYF.

This clone was detected once. The V gene is TRBV27, the J gene TRBJ2-1, with 7 nucleotides matching TRBD1. V lost 4 bases to trimming and J lost 8 bases; unmatched junction nucleotides: 8. Per germline, CDR1 MNHEY and CDR2 SMNVEV (reference sequence). This CDR3 has 14 amino acids. CDR3 in amino acids: CASSSIGQVDEQFF. The CDR3 DNA is TGTGCCAGCAGTTCCATCGGACAGGTCGATGAGCAGTTCTTC.

CDR3 region: CSAIGTQGYTF. DNA for the CDR3: TGCAGTGCTATAGGGACTCAAGGCTACACCTTC. This sequence joins TRBV20-1 and TRBJ1-2, with D maybe TRBD1 (5 bases). The length of the CDR3 is 11 residues. With 4 bases removed from V and 8 bases from J, the gap between germline ends came to 11 bases. Germline V gene lookup returns CDR1 DFQATT and CDR2 SNEGSKA (reference sequence).

In its sample, this clone was seen many times. The chain employs TRBV20-1 and TRBJ2-7, with 8 bases identical to TRBD1. The CDR3 extends over 17 amino acids. From germline, CDR1 is DFQATT and CDR2 SNEGSKA (reference sequence). The V gene end was trimmed by 3 bases and the J gene end by 5 bases; junction bases not matched to a gene: 18. The CDR3: CSASSPAPTGAINEQYF. CDR3 nucleotide sequence: TGCAGTGCTAGTAGCCCCGCGCCGACAGGGGCTATTAACGAGCAGTACTTC.

The chain's CDR3 is CASSLTGTEVSPLHF. The CDR3 DNA follows: TGTGCCAGCAGCTTGACCGGGACAGAGGTATCACCCCTCCACTTT. V gene TRBV5-5 combines with J gene TRBJ1-6, with 7 bases matching TRBD1. Trimming at V came to 1 base and at J to 10 bases, leaving 8 bases not matched to a gene. This CDR3 region has 15 residues. Per germline, CDR1 SGHKS and CDR2 YYEKEE (reference sequence).